These T cell receptor beta chains were read from a single sample in a study of blood T cells in healthy people across ages. Each CDR3 protein is one row after TCRdb ran MiXCR on the 5' RACE reads. The sample contains approximately 820,000 distinct CDR3 sequences, under 45% of which appear only once. Sequenced material: blood. Receptor source: a man in his sixties in good health. CDR3s include the opening cysteine and the closing phenylalanine or tryptophan.

TRBJ1-2 | TRBV6-5 | CASSETGYGYTF
TRBJ2-7 | TRBV25-1 | CASSGPTSGLYEQYF
TRBJ2-7 | TRBV6-2/TRBV6-3 | CASRDLTVVYEQYF
TRBJ2-1 | TRBV18 | CASSPQAAGAWDNEQFF
NA | TRBV20-1 | CSASRGGTYNEQFF
TRBJ2-1 | TRBV24-1 | CATSDQHSGGARGEQFF
TRBJ1-5 | TRBV6-2/TRBV6-3 | CASSDRTNQPQHF
TRBJ2-1 | TRBV4-1 | CASSQAARRNEQFF
TRBJ2-7 | TRBV5-1 | CASSSVGQSYEQYF
TRBJ2-5 | TRBV28 | CASSYEGTYNEQYF
TRBJ2-7 | TRBV20-1 | CSARLLTGGRNEQYF
TRBJ2-1 | TRBV27 | CASSLLRDRGGNEQFF
TRBJ1-2 | TRBV6-5 | CADLSEGGYGYTF
TRBJ2-7 | TRBV21-1 | CASSNPVSDRAYEQYF
TRBJ2-7 | TRBV6-2/TRBV6-3 | CASSRGAQGPAYEQYF
TRBJ1-2 | TRBV5-1 | CASSTGTGLYGYTF
TRBJ2-7 | TRBV21-1 | CASSKERDRGYYEQYF
TRBJ1-2 | TRBV5-1 | CASSFGTVGGTGYGYTF
TRBJ2-5 | TRBV6-2/TRBV6-3 | CASSYKPLRFETQYF
TRBJ1-2 | TRBV20-1 | CSASRMADGYTF
TRBJ2-3 | TRBV7-2 | CASSTSSEVADTQYF
TRBJ2-7 | TRBV28 | CASSLYTGGSYEQYF
NA | TRBV5-1 | CASSDGRGGNEQYF
TRBJ1-5 | TRBV6-2/TRBV6-3 | CASSYTWGGQPQHF
TRBJ1-1 | TRBV9 | CASSVEQGLSEAFF
TRBJ2-7 | TRBV4-3 | CASSQAVSGAYEQYF
TRBJ1-2 | TRBV6-2/TRBV6-3 | CASSYASDSYDYGYTF
TRBJ1-6 | TRBV2 | CASLLGLENSPLHF
TRBJ2-7 | TRBV7-2 | CASSREVPGYSSYEQYF
TRBJ1-1 | TRBV3-1 | CASSQDEYLNTEAFF
TRBJ2-1 | TRBV20-1 | CSARKKGEQFF